Below, 5 T cell receptor beta chains from the same sample are listed, as sequenced in a study of T cell responses to AZD1222 COVID-19 vaccine. The data were produced by immunoSEQ multiplex PCR, yet TCRdb's version contains in-frame clones alone and is incomplete. The sample yields under 150,000 clones, around 88% seen once. The material sequenced was peripheral blood, taken on day 0 of MenACWY control vaccination. Source of these receptors: an adult in good health.

CDR3 coding DNA: TGTGCCAGCAGCTTAGCTAGCGGGAGCACAGATACGCAGTATTTT. It is translated as CASSLASGSTDTQYF. V and J are TRBV7-3 and TRBJ2-3, with 8 bases matching TRBD2. With V trimmed by 2 bases and J by 0 bases, 1 base remained unmatched. The CDR3 sequence is 15 residues long. Germline V gene lookup returns CDR1 SGHTA and CDR2 FQGTGA.

This chain connects TRBV2 to TRBJ1-5, with a weak D call TRBD1 (5 bases). The length of the CDR3 is 13 residues. Germline CDR1 reads SNHLY; CDR2 reads FYNNEI. V shed 6 bases and J shed 3 bases, with 9 bases lying between them. The CDR3, as DNA: TGTGCCAGCAGGGGGGACCACAATCAGCCCCAGCATTTT. Its protein product is CASRGDHNQPQHF. Using reference TRBV2 and TRBJ1-5 for the parts outside the CDR3, the full variable domain is EPEVTQTPSHQVTQMGQEVILRCVPISNHLYFYWYRQILGQKVEFLVSFYNNEISEKSEIFDDQFSVERPDGSNFTLKIRSTKLEDSAMYFCASRGDHNQPQHFGDGTRLSIL.

This chain connects TRBV3-1 (or the pseudogene TRBV3-2) to TRBJ2-1, with 7 positions matching TRBD1. The junction had 0 bases not matched to a gene; V was cut back by 0 bases and J by 1 base. There are 15 residues in the CDR3. Germline V gene sequence: CDR1 LGHDT, CDR2 YNNKEL (reference sequence). The CDR3 DNA follows: TGTGCCAGCAGCCAAGACAGGGGGTCCTACAATGAGCAGTTCTTC. Its translation: CASSQDRGSYNEQFF.

V gene TRBV7-2 combines with J gene TRBJ2-1; 11 nucleotides line up with TRBD2. Germline lookup yields CDR1 SGHTA and CDR2 FQGNSA. V shed 5 bases, J shed 2 bases, and the junction held 8 bases outside the gene matches. The CDR3 consists of 17 residues. CDR3 sequence (DNA): TGTGCCAGCAGCGCCCGAGGTAGCGGGAGGGCCTACAATGAGCAGTTCTTC. Its translation: CASSARGSGRAYNEQFF.

The V gene is TRBV2, the J gene TRBJ2-1; weak D call: TRBD2 (6 bases). Germline V gene sequence: CDR1 SNHLY, CDR2 FYNNEI. The CDR3 covers 13 residues. Trimming shortened V by 5 bases and J by 3 bases, and 8 bases separated the two germline ends. For the CDR3, the DNA is TGTGCCAGCAGTAACGGGGGCTACAATGAGCAGTTCTTC. It specifies CASSNGGYNEQFF.